The TCR beta chain under discussion was sequenced for a study of blood T cell repertoires in COVID-19. Turning to the study itself: Sample material is recorded as cDNA or gDNA derived from T cells, B-cell-depleted T cells, or PBMCs.

Original processing notes: How many nucleated cells were present was estimated from reference gene primer amplification. Generated by immunoSEQ multiplex PCR, the TCRdb table keeps only in-frame clones and is missing some. Clone size and V and J calls were adopted from that table, with D and trimming inferred from the DNA. The top ten hold about 3.6% of the sample, which has a few hundred thousand clones, around 85% seen once. Trimming took off 3 bases at V and 3 bases at J, with 20 bases between the two ends. The germline V gene has CDR1 DFQATT and CDR2 SNEGSKA (reference sequence). This CDR3 has 16 amino acids.

The chain employs TRBV20-1 and TRBJ2-5; tentatively, D is TRBD1 (6 bases). The sequence came from a woman younger than 30 with acute or convalescent COVID-19. The sequenced material came from peripheral blood. The CDR3 DNA follows: TGCAGTGCTAGTATATTTTCGGTGGGGGCCGAAGAGACCCAGTACTTC. Amino acid sequence: CSASIFSVGAEETQYF.